This T cell receptor beta chain was identified during a study of cytomegalovirus exposure and HLA in healthy donors. Study outcomes and limitations: An analysis was carried out at a later point. It showed that HLA-associated TCR beta chains were more clonally expanded than equally common non-associated chains. Productive rates of about 87% or about 30% were seen for most TCR beta V segments in an earlier analysis.

Use of 60 Vbeta and 13 Jbeta primers characterized the PCR. Libraries were prepared by immunoSEQ multiplex PCR; TCRdb keeps only in-frame clonotypes and omits some of them. The repertoire holds roughly 130,000 clones, with 80% as singletons. A note on this clone: The target antigen is unknown.

Sequencing used PBMCs. This TCR was sampled from a middle-aged man in good health and CMV-seronegative.

CDR3 coding DNA: TGCGCCAGCAGCCAAGTGCGGGGCGGCAAGGGAATCCTTAATGGCTACACCTTC. It codes for CASSQVRGGKGILNGYTF. The chain employs TRBV4-1 and TRBJ1-2; the D gene is possibly TRBD1 (5 bases). V was clipped by 1 base and J by 6 bases, with 24 bases between them. There are 18 residues in the CDR3. Per germline, CDR1 MGHRA and CDR2 YSYEKL.